A selection of T cell receptor beta chains follows, all from one sample in a study of CD8 T cells in ankylosing spondylitis. Each CDR3 protein is one row after TCRdb ran MiXCR on the 5' RACE reads. The sample lists some 240,000 distinct CDR3 sequences; roughly 25% were seen once. Sequencing was done on a sample of blood, either unsorted or a sorted T cell fraction (not recorded which). Source of these receptors: a male donor with ankylosing spondylitis or in good health (not recorded which). The CDR3 runs from the conserved cysteine through the conserved F or W. A D gene is named only where the DNA matches it firmly. Clone size is stated in some rows and not others, as once, few, many or a class when expanded.

j_call: TRBJ2-2
v_call: TRBV6-4
d_call: .
clone_size: .
cdr3_aa: CASRPGRENGELFF
cdr3_nt: TGTGCCAGCAGGCCGGGCAGGGAAAACGGGGAGCTGTTTTTT

j_call: TRBJ2-3
v_call: TRBV12-3/TRBV12-4
d_call: .
clone_size: many
cdr3_aa: CASSVDPSTDTQYF
cdr3_nt: TGTGCCAGCAGCGTGGACCCTAGCACAGATACGCAGTATTTT

j_call: TRBJ2-2
v_call: TRBV11-2
d_call: .
clone_size: many
cdr3_aa: CASKNPNTGELFF
cdr3_nt: TGTGCCAGCAAAAACCCGAACACCGGGGAGCTGTTTTTT

j_call: TRBJ2-3
v_call: TRBV20-1
d_call: .
clone_size: many
cdr3_aa: CSARGPSDTQYF
cdr3_nt: TGCAGTGCTAGGGGACCCTCAGATACGCAGTATTTT

j_call: TRBJ2-5
v_call: TRBV25-1
d_call: .
clone_size: few
cdr3_aa: CASSESRQWGPQYF
cdr3_nt: TGTGCCAGCAGTGAATCGAGGCAGTGGGGTCCCCAGTACTTC

j_call: TRBJ2-2
v_call: TRBV6-1
d_call: .
clone_size: .
cdr3_aa: CASRLSRTDTGELFF
cdr3_nt: TGTGCCAGCAGGCTAAGTCGCACGGACACCGGGGAGCTGTTTTTT

j_call: TRBJ2-5
v_call: TRBV20-1
d_call: TRBD1
clone_size: .
cdr3_aa: CSAPRTGEETQYF
cdr3_nt: TGCAGTGCTCCCCGGACAGGGGAAGAGACCCAGTACTTC

j_call: TRBJ2-1
v_call: TRBV10-2
d_call: TRBD2
clone_size: many
cdr3_aa: CASRDGGAWYEQFF
cdr3_nt: TGCGCCAGCAGAGACGGGGGGGCCTGGTATGAGCAGTTCTTC

j_call: TRBJ2-3
v_call: TRBV11-2
d_call: .
clone_size: .
cdr3_aa: CASSLGWGTSTDTQYF
cdr3_nt: TGTGCCAGCAGCTTAGGTTGGGGGACCAGCACAGATACGCAGTATTTT

j_call: TRBJ2-7
v_call: TRBV20-1
d_call: TRBD1
clone_size: few
cdr3_aa: CSAAKFRDRGYEQYF
cdr3_nt: TGCAGTGCTGCTAAATTCCGGGACAGGGGCTACGAGCAGTACTTC

j_call: TRBJ2-3
v_call: TRBV20-1
d_call: .
clone_size: few
cdr3_aa: CSASGTLTDTQYF
cdr3_nt: TGCAGTGCTAGCGGGACACTGACAGATACGCAGTATTTT

j_call: TRBJ2-1
v_call: TRBV27
d_call: .
clone_size: .
cdr3_aa: CASSLLGTNEQFF
cdr3_nt: TGTGCCAGCAGTTTGTTAGGGACCAATGAGCAGTTCTTC

j_call: TRBJ2-4
v_call: TRBV7-2
d_call: .
clone_size: .
cdr3_aa: CASSLSSGVDIQYF
cdr3_nt: TGTGCCAGCAGCTTAAGTTCAGGGGTGGACATTCAGTACTTC

j_call: TRBJ2-3
v_call: TRBV29-1
d_call: .
clone_size: .
cdr3_aa: CSVVAENTDTQYF
cdr3_nt: TGCAGCGTTGTTGCGGAGAACACAGATACGCAGTATTTT

j_call: TRBJ1-1
v_call: TRBV7-8
d_call: .
clone_size: many
cdr3_aa: CASSLGRWATNTEAFF
cdr3_nt: TGTGCCAGCAGCTTAGGACGGTGGGCGACGAACACTGAAGCTTTCTTT

j_call: TRBJ2-5
v_call: TRBV20-1
d_call: .
clone_size: .
cdr3_aa: CSASAGPETQYF
cdr3_nt: TGCAGTGCTAGTGCTGGGCCGGAGACCCAGTACTTC

j_call: TRBJ1-1
v_call: TRBV12-3/TRBV12-4
d_call: .
clone_size: few
cdr3_aa: CASRRGATEAFF
cdr3_nt: TGTGCCAGCCGCAGGGGTGCCACTGAAGCTTTCTTT

j_call: TRBJ2-5
v_call: TRBV29-1
d_call: TRBD2
clone_size: many
cdr3_aa: CSVGGGETQYF
cdr3_nt: TGCAGCGTGGGGGGGGGAGAGACCCAGTACTTC

j_call: TRBJ2-7
v_call: TRBV7-8
d_call: .
clone_size: many
cdr3_aa: CASIMGESFYEQYF
cdr3_nt: TGTGCCAGCATCATGGGTGAATCTTTCTACGAGCAGTACTTC

j_call: TRBJ2-5
v_call: TRBV5-6
d_call: .
clone_size: .
cdr3_aa: CASNPRGRSLQETQYF
cdr3_nt: TGTGCCAGCAATCCGAGAGGACGCTCCCTCCAAGAGACCCAGTACTTC

j_call: TRBJ2-3
v_call: TRBV23-1
d_call: TRBD1
clone_size: .
cdr3_aa: CASSPKPRRQGWADTQYF
cdr3_nt: TGCGCCAGCAGTCCCAAGCCACGCAGACAGGGATGGGCAGATACGCAGTATTTT

j_call: TRBJ2-4
v_call: TRBV20-1
d_call: TRBD2
clone_size: .
cdr3_aa: CSAPTSGGEFNIQYF
cdr3_nt: TGCAGTGCCCCAACTTCGGGGGGGGAGTTTAACATTCAGTACTTC

j_call: TRBJ2-3
v_call: TRBV5-6
d_call: .
clone_size: once
cdr3_aa: CASSTTLPGRTDTQYF
cdr3_nt: TGTGCCAGCAGCACCACGTTGCCAGGGCGGACAGATACGCAGTATTTT

j_call: TRBJ1-6
v_call: TRBV6-6
d_call: .
clone_size: .
cdr3_aa: CASSYDGSPLHF
cdr3_nt: TGTGCCAGCAGTTACGACGGCTCACCCCTCCACTTT

j_call: TRBJ2-2
v_call: TRBV6-1
d_call: .
clone_size: many
cdr3_aa: CASMGIGELFF
cdr3_nt: TGTGCCAGCATGGGAATCGGGGAGCTGTTTTTT

j_call: TRBJ2-7
v_call: TRBV6-1
d_call: .
clone_size: .
cdr3_aa: CASGVAETYEQYF
cdr3_nt: TGTGCCAGCGGGGTGGCGGAGACCTACGAGCAGTACTTC

j_call: TRBJ2-2
v_call: TRBV20-1
d_call: TRBD1
clone_size: .
cdr3_aa: CSARGRWGPDRDTGELFF
cdr3_nt: TGCAGTGCTAGAGGTAGATGGGGGCCCGACAGGGATACCGGGGAGCTGTTTTTT

j_call: TRBJ2-3
v_call: TRBV5-1
d_call: .
clone_size: .
cdr3_aa: CASSLVTAGSTDTQYF
cdr3_nt: TGCGCCAGCAGCTTGGTCACAGCGGGTAGCACAGATACGCAGTATTTT

j_call: TRBJ1-5
v_call: TRBV19
d_call: .
clone_size: many
cdr3_aa: CASSIRAWGSDQPQHF
cdr3_nt: TGTGCCAGTAGTATAAGGGCGTGGGGATCGGATCAGCCCCAGCATTTT

j_call: TRBJ2-7
v_call: TRBV5-1
d_call: TRBD1
clone_size: .
cdr3_aa: CASSLGQGAIYEQYF
cdr3_nt: TGCGCCAGCAGCTTGGGCCAGGGGGCTATTTACGAGCAGTACTTC

j_call: TRBJ2-7
v_call: TRBV30
d_call: TRBD1
clone_size: many
cdr3_aa: CAWSGGFGTGKTYEQYF
cdr3_nt: TGTGCCTGGAGTGGAGGGTTTGGGACAGGGAAGACCTACGAGCAGTACTTC

j_call: TRBJ2-3
v_call: TRBV10-3
d_call: .
clone_size: .
cdr3_aa: CAITSSSTDTQYF
cdr3_nt: TGTGCCATCACCTCTTCTAGCACAGATACGCAGTATTTT

j_call: TRBJ1-2
v_call: TRBV20-1
d_call: .
clone_size: .
cdr3_aa: CSARRGAYGYTF
cdr3_nt: TGCAGTGCCCGACGAGGGGCCTATGGCTACACCTTC

j_call: TRBJ1-5
v_call: TRBV2
d_call: .
clone_size: many
cdr3_aa: CASSEFGRARREPQHF
cdr3_nt: TGTGCCAGCAGTGAATTCGGCAGGGCCCGTAGGGAGCCCCAGCATTTT

j_call: TRBJ2-5
v_call: TRBV3-1
d_call: .
clone_size: .
cdr3_aa: CASSQSRSGGGETQYF
cdr3_nt: TGTGCCAGCAGCCAATCCCGATCTGGGGGCGGAGAGACCCAGTACTTC

j_call: TRBJ2-3
v_call: TRBV25-1
d_call: .
clone_size: .
cdr3_aa: CASSHSGYGTDTQYF
cdr3_nt: TGTGCCAGCAGTCACTCGGGTTACGGCACAGATACGCAGTATTTT

j_call: TRBJ2-5
v_call: TRBV7-7
d_call: TRBD2
clone_size: .
cdr3_aa: CASSLGVGGGAQETQYF
cdr3_nt: TGTGCCAGCAGCTTAGGGGTTGGCGGGGGAGCCCAAGAGACCCAGTACTTC

j_call: TRBJ1-1
v_call: TRBV20-1
d_call: .
clone_size: .
cdr3_aa: CSAKSFRVVNTEAFF
cdr3_nt: TGCAGTGCTAAGTCATTCAGGGTCGTGAACACTGAAGCTTTCTTT

j_call: TRBJ2-2
v_call: TRBV2
d_call: .
clone_size: few
cdr3_aa: CASSEPPTINTGELFF
cdr3_nt: TGTGCCAGCAGTGAGCCCCCAACGATAAACACCGGGGAGCTGTTTTTT

j_call: TRBJ2-6
v_call: TRBV20-1
d_call: .
clone_size: .
cdr3_aa: CSAGPSGANVLTF
cdr3_nt: TGCAGTGCCGGCCCCTCTGGGGCCAACGTCCTGACTTTC

j_call: TRBJ2-5
v_call: TRBV20-1
d_call: .
clone_size: .
cdr3_aa: CSAPHVGTQYF
cdr3_nt: TGCAGTGCTCCACACGTCGGGACCCAGTACTTC

j_call: TRBJ2-5
v_call: TRBV12-3/TRBV12-4
d_call: TRBD2
clone_size: many
cdr3_aa: CASSLRGGHGTKYF
cdr3_nt: TGTGCCAGCAGTTTACGCGGGGGGCACGGGACCAAGTACTTC

j_call: TRBJ1-2
v_call: TRBV20-1
d_call: .
clone_size: .
cdr3_aa: CSAGDSGGLSGYTF
cdr3_nt: TGCAGTGCTGGCGACAGTGGGGGGCTGAGCGGCTACACCTTC